This T cell receptor beta chain came from a study of blood T cell repertoires in COVID-19. Study information: Nucleic acid was either cDNA or gDNA, and it came from T cells, B-cell-depleted T cells, or PBMCs.

The V gene's germline CDR1 is SGHTA and CDR2 FQGNSA. The CDR3 loop spans 16 amino acids. V dropped 1 base and J dropped 2 bases, with 12 bases sitting between them. Assay used: immunoSEQ multiplex PCR; TCRdb lists only in-frame clones, some missing. The sample consists of tens of thousands of clones, around 79% of them appearing once. The TCR comes from a human donor in a cohort sampled during active COVID-19. The specimen was peripheral blood. The chain recombines TRBV7-2 with TRBJ1-3, with a weak D call TRBD1 (5 bases). CDR3 in amino acids: CASSLVTGVTGNTIYF. The CDR3 coding sequence is TGTGCCAGCAGCTTAGTGACGGGGGTAACTGGAAACACCATATATTTT.